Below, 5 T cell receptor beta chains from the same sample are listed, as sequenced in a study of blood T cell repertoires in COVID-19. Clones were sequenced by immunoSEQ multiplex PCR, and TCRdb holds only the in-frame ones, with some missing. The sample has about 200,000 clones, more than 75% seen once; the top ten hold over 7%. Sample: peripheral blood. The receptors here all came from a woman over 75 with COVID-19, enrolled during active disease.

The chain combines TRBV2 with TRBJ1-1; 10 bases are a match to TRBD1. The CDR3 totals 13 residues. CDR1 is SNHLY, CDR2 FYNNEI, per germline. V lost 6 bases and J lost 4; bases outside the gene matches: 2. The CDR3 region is CASSGQGGTEAFF. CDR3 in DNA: TGTGCCAGCAGCGGACAGGGGGGCACTGAAGCTTTCTTT.

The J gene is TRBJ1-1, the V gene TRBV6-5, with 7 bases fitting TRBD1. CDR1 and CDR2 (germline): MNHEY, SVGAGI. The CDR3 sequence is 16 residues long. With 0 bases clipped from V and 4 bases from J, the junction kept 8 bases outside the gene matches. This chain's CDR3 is CASSYSRGPVGTEAFF. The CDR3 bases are TGTGCCAGCAGTTACTCGAGGGGGCCGGTAGGCACTGAAGCTTTCTTT.

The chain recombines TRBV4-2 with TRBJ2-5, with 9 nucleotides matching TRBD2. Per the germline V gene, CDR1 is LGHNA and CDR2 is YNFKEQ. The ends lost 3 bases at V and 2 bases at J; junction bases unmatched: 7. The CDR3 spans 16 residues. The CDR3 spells CASSQNSGSEQETQYF. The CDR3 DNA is TGTGCCAGCAGCCAGAATAGCGGGAGTGAACAAGAGACCCAGTACTTC.

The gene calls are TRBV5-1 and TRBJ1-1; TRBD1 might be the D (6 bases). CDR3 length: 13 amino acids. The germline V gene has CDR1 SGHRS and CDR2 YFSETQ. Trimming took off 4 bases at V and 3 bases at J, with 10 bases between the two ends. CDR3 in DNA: TGCGCCAGCAGCGTTACAGGGCACACTGAAGCTTTCTTT. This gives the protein CASSVTGHTEAFF.

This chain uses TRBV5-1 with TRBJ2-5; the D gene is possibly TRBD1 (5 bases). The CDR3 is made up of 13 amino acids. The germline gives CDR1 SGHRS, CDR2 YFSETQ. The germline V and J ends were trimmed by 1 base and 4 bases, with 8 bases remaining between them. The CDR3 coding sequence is TGCGCCAGCAGCTTGCAGGGCGCAGAGACCCAGTACTTC. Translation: CASSLQGAETQYF.